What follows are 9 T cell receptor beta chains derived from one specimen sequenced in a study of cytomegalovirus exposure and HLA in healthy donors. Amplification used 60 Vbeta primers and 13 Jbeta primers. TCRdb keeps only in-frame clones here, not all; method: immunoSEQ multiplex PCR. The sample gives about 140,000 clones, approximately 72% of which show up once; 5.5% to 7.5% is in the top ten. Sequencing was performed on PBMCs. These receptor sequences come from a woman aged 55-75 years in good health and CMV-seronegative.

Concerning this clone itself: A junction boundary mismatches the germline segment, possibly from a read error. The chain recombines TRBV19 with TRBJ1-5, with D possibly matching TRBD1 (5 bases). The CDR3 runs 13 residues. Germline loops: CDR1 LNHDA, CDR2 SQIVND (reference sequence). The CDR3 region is CASSQGSPQPQNF. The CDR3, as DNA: TGTGCCAGTAGTCAGGGCAGTCCTCAGCCCCAGAATTTT.

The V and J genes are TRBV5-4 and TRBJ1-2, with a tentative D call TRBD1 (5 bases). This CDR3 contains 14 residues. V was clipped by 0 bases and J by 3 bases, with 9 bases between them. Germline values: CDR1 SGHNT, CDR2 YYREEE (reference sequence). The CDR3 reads CASSLGTRDYGYTF. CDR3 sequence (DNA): TGTGCCAGCAGCTTGGGTACCAGGGACTATGGCTACACCTTC.

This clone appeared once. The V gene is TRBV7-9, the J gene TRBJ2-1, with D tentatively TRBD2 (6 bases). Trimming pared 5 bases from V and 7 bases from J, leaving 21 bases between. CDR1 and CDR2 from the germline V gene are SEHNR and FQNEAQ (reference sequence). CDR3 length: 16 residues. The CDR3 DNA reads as TGTGCCAGCAGCCCGCGGGGCGGAGGGCCGGGAAATGAGCAGTTCTTC. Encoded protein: CASSPRGGGPGNEQFF.

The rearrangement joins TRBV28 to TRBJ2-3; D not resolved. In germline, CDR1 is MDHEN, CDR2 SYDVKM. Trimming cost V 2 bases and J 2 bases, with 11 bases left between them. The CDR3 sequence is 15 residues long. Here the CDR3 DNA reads TGTGCCAGCAGTTTAGTCGGTACCTACACAGATACGCAGTATTTT. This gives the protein CASSLVGTYTDTQYF.

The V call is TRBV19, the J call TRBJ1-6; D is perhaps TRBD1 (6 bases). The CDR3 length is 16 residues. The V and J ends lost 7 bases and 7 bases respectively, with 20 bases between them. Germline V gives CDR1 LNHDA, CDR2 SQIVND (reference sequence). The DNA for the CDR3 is TGTGCCAGTACCCTTAGGGTCGACAGGCGGAATTCACCCCTCCACTTT. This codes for CASTLRVDRRNSPLHF.

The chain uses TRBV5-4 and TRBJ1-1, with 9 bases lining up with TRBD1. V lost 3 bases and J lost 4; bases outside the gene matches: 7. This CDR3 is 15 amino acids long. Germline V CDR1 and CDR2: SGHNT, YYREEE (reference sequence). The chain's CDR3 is CASSSEGTGITEAFF. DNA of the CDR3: TGTGCCAGCAGCTCGGAAGGGACAGGGATCACTGAAGCTTTCTTT.

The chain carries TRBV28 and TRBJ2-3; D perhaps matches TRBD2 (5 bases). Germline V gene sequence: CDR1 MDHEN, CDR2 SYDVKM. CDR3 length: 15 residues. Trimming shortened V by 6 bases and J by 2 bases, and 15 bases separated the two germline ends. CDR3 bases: TGTGCCAGCAGCCAACAGCGGTCCCACACAGATACGCAGTATTTT. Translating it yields CASSQQRSHTDTQYF.

The chain's CDR3 is CASSRTGTGNQPQHF. CDR3 coding DNA: TGTGCCAGCAGCAGGACAGGGACGGGCAATCAGCCCCAGCATTTT. The chain couples TRBV2 to TRBJ1-5, with 8 bases aligning to TRBD1. Looked up from germline, CDR1 is SNHLY and CDR2 is FYNNEI. This CDR3 comprises 15 residues. V shed 6 bases, J shed 2 bases, and the junction held 6 bases outside the gene matches. Filled out from reference TRBV2 and TRBJ1-5, the complete variable domain reads EPEVTQTPSHQVTQMGQEVILRCVPISNHLYFYWYRQILGQKVEFLVSFYNNEISEKSEIFDDQFSVERPDGSNFTLKIRSTKLEDSAMYFCASSRTGTGNQPQHFGDGTRLSIL.

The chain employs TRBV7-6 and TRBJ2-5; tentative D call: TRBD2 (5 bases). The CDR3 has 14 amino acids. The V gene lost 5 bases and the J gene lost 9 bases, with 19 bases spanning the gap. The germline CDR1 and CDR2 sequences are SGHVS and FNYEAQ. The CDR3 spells CASSLDRGPQAQYF. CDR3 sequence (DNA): TGTGCCAGCAGCCTCGACCGAGGGCCCCAGGCCCAGTACTTC.